The clone carrying this T cell receptor (beta chain) was detected many times. What it binds is not known. The sample originates from a study of CD8+CD57+ T cells in acquired aplastic anemia. As for the study in general: Sorting CD4+ and CD8+ cells gave DNA averaging about 2.9 ug.

Whoever was chosen for sequencing had shown CD8+CD57+ cell expansion by flow cytometry. Among the patients, none had received any therapy at the time of blood sampling. Study findings and constraints: It was found that fewer than 35 CD8+ CDR3 sequences were shared between patients and controls.

Germline assignment: CDR1 MNHEY and CDR2 SMNVEV (reference sequence). The CDR3 sequence is 15 residues long. V lost 5 bases, J lost 3 bases, and 10 bases stayed unmatched. Both TCR beta VDJ combination and CDR3 sequence profiling were carried out. Genomic DNA was the template for this profiling. TCRdb reanalysed the reads using MiXCR and keeps one entry per CDR3 protein. The sample includes over 150,000 distinct CDR3 sequences, more than 60% seen only once; the top ten take under 55%. Sample: sorted CD4+, CD8+, or CD8+CD57+ T cells (not recorded which) from PBMCs. The chain has TRBV27 and TRBJ2-7, with 7 bases matching TRBD1. The source of this sequence is a human donor with aplastic anemia. CDR3 loop: CASSPTGQPGYEQYF. DNA for the CDR3: TGTGCCAGCAGTCCCACGGGACAGCCGGGCTACGAGCAGTACTTC.